This T cell receptor (beta chain) comes out of a study of a mutant IDH1 vaccine in newly diagnosed glioma. Overall study context: Eight vaccinations were given in weeks 1, 3, 5, 7, 11, 15, 19 and 23. Vaccination began 4-6 weeks post radiotherapy alone, or with temozolomide cycles. Therapy received beforehand was radiotherapy, temozolomide, or both, with most patients given both. Points from the study as a whole: Top peripheral T cell clonotype shifts appeared unrelated to pseudoprogression.

About this clone: Its antigen is still unknown.

Data came from immunoSEQ multiplex PCR; TCRdb stores just in-frame clones and leaves some out. The repertoire consists of about 31,000 clones, with roughly three quarters occurring once and the leading ten covering about 25%. Time point noted: week 11, during vaccination. The content of each vaccine dose was 300 ug of mutant IDH1 20-mer peptide, and topical imiquimod accompanied it. Germline trimming cut 3 bases from V and 3 bases from J; bases unmatched to any gene: 6. The CDR3 is made up of 15 amino acids. The germline V gene encodes CDR1 SGDLS and CDR2 YYNGEE. This specimen was PBMCs, taken from a glioma patient whose treatment included an IDH1 peptide vaccine. This clonotype was obtained from a young man with glioma. The V and J genes are TRBV9 and TRBJ2-3, with 8 bases matching TRBD2. The CDR3 coding sequence is TGTGCCAGCAGCGCGAGGGCGGGGGGAACAGATACGCAGTATTTT. This sequence encodes CASSARAGGTDTQYF.